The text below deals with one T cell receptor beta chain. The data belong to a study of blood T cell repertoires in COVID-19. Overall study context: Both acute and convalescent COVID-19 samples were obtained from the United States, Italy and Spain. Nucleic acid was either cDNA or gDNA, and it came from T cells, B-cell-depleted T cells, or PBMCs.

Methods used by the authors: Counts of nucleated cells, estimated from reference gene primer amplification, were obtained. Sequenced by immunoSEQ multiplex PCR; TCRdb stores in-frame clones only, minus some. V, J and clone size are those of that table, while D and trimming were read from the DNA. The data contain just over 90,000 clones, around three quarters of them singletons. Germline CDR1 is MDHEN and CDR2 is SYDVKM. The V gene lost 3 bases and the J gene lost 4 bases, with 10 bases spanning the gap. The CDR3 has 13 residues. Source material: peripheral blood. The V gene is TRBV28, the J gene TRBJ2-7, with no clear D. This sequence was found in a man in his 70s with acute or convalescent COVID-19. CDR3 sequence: CASSLIQAYEQYF. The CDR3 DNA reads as TGTGCCAGCAGTTTGATTCAGGCGTACGAGCAGTACTTC.